The clone carrying this TCR beta chain was seen only a few times. The junction departs from germline at one end; a sequencing error may be responsible. The data were taken from a study of T cell repertoires in cytomegalovirus infection. TCRdb redid the calling of the reads with MiXCR, one entry per CDR3 protein. The table includes hundreds of thousands of distinct CDR3 sequences, approximately 24% detected once. The CDR3 is 15 residues long. CDR1 is SSHAT, CDR2 FNYEAQ, per germline (reference sequence). The clonotype comes from a human donor in good health (CMV status not recorded). Some clones in this sample may be carry-over from other donors' samples. J is TRBJ2-2 and V is TRBV7-7, with D uncertain. The sequenced sample was CD8+ T cells from PBMCs. CDR3 nucleotide sequence: TGTGCTAGCAGCCCCGCGACGGTCAACACCGGGGAGCTGTTTTTT. It encodes CASSPATVNTGELFF. Combining the CDR3 with reference TRBV7-7 and TRBJ2-2 gives the whole variable domain GAGVSQSPRYKVTKRGQDVTLRCDPISSHATLYWYQQALGQGPEFLTYFNYEAQPDKSGLPSDRFSAERPEGSISTLTIQRTEQRDSAMYRCASSPATVNTGELFFGEGSRLTVL.